Shown below are 8 T cell receptor beta chains from a single sample sequenced in a study of post-analysis software for immune sequencing data. Unique molecular identifiers tagged the TCR beta cDNA libraries. TCRdb reanalysed the PCR reads using MiXCR and keeps one entry per CDR3 protein. This table has a few hundred thousand distinct CDR3 sequences, around 40% appearing once. These receptors' targets are unknown. Regarding the study as a whole: Elevated frequency relative to controls characterized 4 or 5 TRBV segments in patients, TRBV5-6, TRBV5-1 and TRBV20-1 among them.

Sequenced input: blood. These receptors were taken from a girl aged 5-17 years with multiple sclerosis.

This clonotype was seen a handful of times. V is TRBV3-1 and J is TRBJ2-7; TRBD2 is a possible D gene (5 bases). The CDR3 runs to 13 residues. Trimming removed 4 bases from V and 2 bases from J, with 9 bases in between. CDR1 and CDR2 (germline): LGHDT, YNNKEL (reference sequence). The CDR3 DNA reads as TGTGCCAGCAGCCCGACGCGGGCCTACGAGCAGTACTTC. It translates to CASSPTRAYEQYF.

This clonotype was seen more than once but under ten times. The rearrangement joins TRBV10-3 to TRBJ2-7; D is unclear. CDR1 and CDR2 from the germline V gene are ENHRY and SYGVKD. The V gene lost 0 bases and the J gene lost 2 bases, with 2 bases spanning the gap. The CDR3 consists of 12 residues. The CDR3 DNA sequence: TGTGCCATCAGTGAGTCGGCCTACGAGCAGTACTTC. This codes for CAISESAYEQYF.

This chain links TRBV29-1 with TRBJ2-3, with 8 bases matching TRBD2. Trimming at V came to 4 bases and at J to 4 bases, leaving 4 bases not matched to a gene. There are 13 residues in the CDR3. The germline CDR1 and CDR2 sequences are SQVTM and ANQGSEA. CDR3 nucleotide sequence: TGCAGCGTTGGGAGCGGGAGCGCAGATACGCAGTATTTT. Translating gives CSVGSGSADTQYF.

The J gene is TRBJ2-1, the V gene TRBV7-3; weak D call: TRBD1 (5 bases). Trimming removed 2 bases at V and 4 bases at J, with 12 bases between. Germline V gene sequence: CDR1 SGHTA, CDR2 FQGTGA. This CDR3 has 15 residues. CDR3 amino acids: CASSLLNRRYNEQFF. Written as DNA, the CDR3 is TGTGCCAGCAGCTTACTGAACAGGCGGTACAATGAGCAGTTCTTC. The variable domain in full, with the rest retrieved from reference TRBV7-3 and TRBJ2-1, is GAGVSQTPSNKVTEKGKYVELRCDPISGHTALYWYRQSLGQGPEFLIYFQGTGAADDSGLPNDRFFAVRPEGSVSTLKIQRTERGDSAVYLCASSLLNRRYNEQFFGPGTRLTVL.

The chain couples TRBV19 to TRBJ2-4; TRBD2 aligns across 7 bases. V was clipped by 6 bases and J by 3 bases; unmatched bases: 5. This CDR3 has 14 amino acids. CDR1 and CDR2 (germline): LNHDA, SQIVND (reference sequence). As DNA, the CDR3 is TGTGCCAGTAGGGCGGGGGAAGACAAAAACATTCAGTACTTC. It yields the protein CASRAGEDKNIQYF.

In its sample, this clonotype was seen a few times. The chain carries TRBV29-1 and TRBJ2-4; D is perhaps TRBD2 (5 bases). The CDR3 runs 12 residues. Per germline, CDR1 SQVTM and CDR2 ANQGSEA. V lost 8 bases and J lost 0, with 8 bases in between. CDR3 DNA: TGCAGCTTCGAGGGAGCCAAAAACATTCAGTACTTC. Protein product: CSFEGAKNIQYF.

The table lists this clonotype with a few counts. This chain links TRBV4-1 with TRBJ2-7, with D possibly called TRBD1 or TRBD2 (6 bases each). The end of the DNA aligns better with TRBJ2-5, so the J call may be wrong. The germline CDR1 and CDR2 sequences are MGHRA and YSYEKL. The CDR3 is made up of 15 amino acids. CDR3 nucleotide sequence: TGCGCCAGCAGCCAAGATTCAGGAGGGGGGAAGACCCAGTACTTC. Amino acids: CASSQDSGGGKTQYF.

This clonotype was observed a handful of times. This sequence joins TRBV4-2 and TRBJ2-7; tentative D call: TRBD1 (5 bases). V was cut by 4 bases and J by 0 bases, with 13 bases left in between. The V gene's germline CDR1 is LGHNA and CDR2 YNFKEQ. The CDR3 length is 15 residues. The CDR3 sequence: CASSPSQTDSYEQYF. Written as DNA, the CDR3 is TGTGCCAGCAGCCCATCCCAGACAGACTCCTACGAGCAGTACTTC.